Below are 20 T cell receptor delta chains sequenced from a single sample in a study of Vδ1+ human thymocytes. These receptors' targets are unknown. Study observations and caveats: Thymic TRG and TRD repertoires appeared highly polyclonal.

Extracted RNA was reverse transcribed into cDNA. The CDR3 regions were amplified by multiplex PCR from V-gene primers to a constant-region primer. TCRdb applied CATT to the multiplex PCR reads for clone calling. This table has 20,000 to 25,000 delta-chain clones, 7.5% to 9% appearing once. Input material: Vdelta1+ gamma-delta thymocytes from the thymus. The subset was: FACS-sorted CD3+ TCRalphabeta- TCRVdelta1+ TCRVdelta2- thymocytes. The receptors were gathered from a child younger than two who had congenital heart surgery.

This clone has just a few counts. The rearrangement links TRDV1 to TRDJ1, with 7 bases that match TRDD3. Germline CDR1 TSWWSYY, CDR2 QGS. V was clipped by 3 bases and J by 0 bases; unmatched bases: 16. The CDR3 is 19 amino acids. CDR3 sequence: CALGDTPGWDTRYTDKLIF. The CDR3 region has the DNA TGTGCTCTTGGGGACACCCCGGGGTGGGATACCCGGTACACCGATAAACTCATCTTT.

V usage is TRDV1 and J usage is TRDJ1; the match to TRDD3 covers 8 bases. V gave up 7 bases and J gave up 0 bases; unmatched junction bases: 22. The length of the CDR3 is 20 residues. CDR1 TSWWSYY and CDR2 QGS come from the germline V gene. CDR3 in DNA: TGTGCTCTTGTCCAGATGATTCCTGGGCTGGGGGACACGTACACCGATAAACTCATCTTT. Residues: CALVQMIPGLGDTYTDKLIF.

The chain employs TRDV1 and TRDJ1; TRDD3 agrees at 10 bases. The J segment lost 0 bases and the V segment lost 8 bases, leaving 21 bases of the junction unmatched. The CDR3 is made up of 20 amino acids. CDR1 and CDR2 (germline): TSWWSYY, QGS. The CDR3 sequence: CALCLPTRPWGIRYTDKLIF. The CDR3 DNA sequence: TGTGCTCTTTGTCTTCCTACTAGACCCTGGGGGATAAGGTACACCGATAAACTCATCTTT.

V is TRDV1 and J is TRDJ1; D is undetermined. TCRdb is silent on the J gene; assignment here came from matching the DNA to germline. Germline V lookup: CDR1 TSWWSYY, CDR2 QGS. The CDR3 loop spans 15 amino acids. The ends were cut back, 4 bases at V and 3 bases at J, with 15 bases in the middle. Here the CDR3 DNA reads TGTGCTCTTGGGGCTCGTACCGCGGGGCCCGATAAACTCATCTTT. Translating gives CALGARTAGPDKLIF.

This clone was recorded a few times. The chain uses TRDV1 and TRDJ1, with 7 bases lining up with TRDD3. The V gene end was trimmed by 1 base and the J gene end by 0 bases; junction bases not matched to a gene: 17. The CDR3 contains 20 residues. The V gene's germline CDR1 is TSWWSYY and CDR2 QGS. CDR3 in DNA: TGTGCTCTTGGGGAACCGGGGTACTGGGGTTCTCACCCGTACACCGATAAACTCATCTTT. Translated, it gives CALGEPGYWGSHPYTDKLIF.

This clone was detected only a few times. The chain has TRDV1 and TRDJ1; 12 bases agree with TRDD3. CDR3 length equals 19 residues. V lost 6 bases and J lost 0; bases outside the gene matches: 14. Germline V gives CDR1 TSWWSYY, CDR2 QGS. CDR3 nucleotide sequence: TGTGCTCTTGGAGATACGCCCTACTGGGGGATACCCAACACCGATAAACTCATCTTT. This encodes CALGDTPYWGIPNTDKLIF.

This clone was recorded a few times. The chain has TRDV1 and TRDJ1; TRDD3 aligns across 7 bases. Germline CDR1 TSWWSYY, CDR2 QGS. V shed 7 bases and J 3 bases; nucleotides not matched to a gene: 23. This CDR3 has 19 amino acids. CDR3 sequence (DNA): TGTGCTCTTGATATTGGGACCACAGTACTGGGGAATACCCCCGATAAACTCATCTTT. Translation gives CALDIGTTVLGNTPDKLIF.

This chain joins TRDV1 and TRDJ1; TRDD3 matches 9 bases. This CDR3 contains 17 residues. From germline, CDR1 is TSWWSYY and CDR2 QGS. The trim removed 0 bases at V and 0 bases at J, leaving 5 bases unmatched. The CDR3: CALGELGDTPYTDKLIF. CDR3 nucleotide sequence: TGTGCTCTTGGGGAACTGGGGGATACTCCGTACACCGATAAACTCATCTTT.

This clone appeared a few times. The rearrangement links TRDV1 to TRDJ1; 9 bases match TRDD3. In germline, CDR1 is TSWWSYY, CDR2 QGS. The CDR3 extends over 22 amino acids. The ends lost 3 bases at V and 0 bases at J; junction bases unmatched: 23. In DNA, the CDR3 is TGTGCTCTTGGGGACGGTCCTTCCGTCACTGGGGATACGCTGCGGTACACCGATAAACTCATCTTT. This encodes CALGDGPSVTGDTLRYTDKLIF.

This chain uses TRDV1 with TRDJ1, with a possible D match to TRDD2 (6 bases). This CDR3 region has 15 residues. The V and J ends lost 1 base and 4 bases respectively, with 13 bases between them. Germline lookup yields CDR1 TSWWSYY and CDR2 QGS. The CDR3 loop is CALGEQSPTNDKLIF. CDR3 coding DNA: TGTGCTCTTGGGGAACAATCTCCTACGAACGATAAACTCATCTTT.

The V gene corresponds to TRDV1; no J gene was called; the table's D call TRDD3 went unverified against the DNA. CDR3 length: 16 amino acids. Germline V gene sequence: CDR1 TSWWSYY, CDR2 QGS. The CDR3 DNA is TGTGCTCTTGGGAAGGGGTCGTCGGGATACACCGATAAACTCATCTTC. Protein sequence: CALGKGSSGYTDKLIF.

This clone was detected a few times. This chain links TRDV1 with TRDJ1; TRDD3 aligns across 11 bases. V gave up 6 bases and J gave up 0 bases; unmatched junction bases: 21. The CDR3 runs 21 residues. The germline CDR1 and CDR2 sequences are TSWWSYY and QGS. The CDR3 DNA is TGTGCTCTTGGCCTTCCTCGTTCGACGCCGCTGGGGGATACCTACACCGATAAACTCATCTTT. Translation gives CALGLPRSTPLGDTYTDKLIF.

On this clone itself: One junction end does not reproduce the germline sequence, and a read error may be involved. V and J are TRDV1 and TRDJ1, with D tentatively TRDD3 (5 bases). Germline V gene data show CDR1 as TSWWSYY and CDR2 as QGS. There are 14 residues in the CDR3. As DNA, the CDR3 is TGTGCTCATGGGGAACCGTTCCCCACCGATAAACTCATCTTT. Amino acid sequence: CAHGEPFPTDKLIF.

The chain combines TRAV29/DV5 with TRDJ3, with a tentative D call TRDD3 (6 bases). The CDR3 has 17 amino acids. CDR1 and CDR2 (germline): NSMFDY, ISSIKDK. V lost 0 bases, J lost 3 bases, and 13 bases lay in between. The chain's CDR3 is CAASAVPGYWDTRQMFF. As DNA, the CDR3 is TGTGCAGCAAGCGCAGTCCCGGGATACTGGGACACCCGACAGATGTTTTTC.

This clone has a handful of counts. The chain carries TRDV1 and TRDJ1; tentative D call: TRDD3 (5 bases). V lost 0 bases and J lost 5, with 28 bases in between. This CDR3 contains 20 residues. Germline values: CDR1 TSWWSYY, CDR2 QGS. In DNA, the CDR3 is TGTGCTCTTGGGGAACTACTACCCCCTTTTCCGGGGGCCGGGGCGGATAAACTCATCTTT. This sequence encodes CALGELLPPFPGAGADKLIF.

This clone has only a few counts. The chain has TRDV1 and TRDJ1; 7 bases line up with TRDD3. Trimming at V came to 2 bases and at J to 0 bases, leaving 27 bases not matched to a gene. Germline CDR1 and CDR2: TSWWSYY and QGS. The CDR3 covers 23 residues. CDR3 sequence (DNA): TGTGCTCTTGGGGAAAGTGACGCCTTATTGGGGGACATACTAACCTCGTACACCGATAAACTCATCTTT. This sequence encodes CALGESDALLGDILTSYTDKLIF.

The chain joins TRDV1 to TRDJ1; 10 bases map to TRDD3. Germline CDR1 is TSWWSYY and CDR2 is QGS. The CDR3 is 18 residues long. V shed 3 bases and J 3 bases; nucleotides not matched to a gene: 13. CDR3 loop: CALGDRKTTGGYADKLIF. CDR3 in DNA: TGTGCTCTTGGGGACCGAAAAACAACCGGGGGATACGCCGATAAACTCATCTTT.

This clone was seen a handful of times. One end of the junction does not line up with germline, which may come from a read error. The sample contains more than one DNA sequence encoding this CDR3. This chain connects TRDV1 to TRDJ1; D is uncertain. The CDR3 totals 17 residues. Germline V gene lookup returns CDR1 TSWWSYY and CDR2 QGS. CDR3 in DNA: TGTGCTCTTGGGGAACTAGTATTAAACCCGTACACCGATAAGCTCATCTTT. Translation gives CALGELVLNPYTDKLIF.

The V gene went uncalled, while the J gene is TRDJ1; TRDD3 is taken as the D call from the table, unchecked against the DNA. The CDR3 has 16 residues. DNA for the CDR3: TGTGCTCTTGGGAAACTGGGGGATTGTATGACCGATAAACTCATCTTT. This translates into CALGKLGDCMTDKLIF.

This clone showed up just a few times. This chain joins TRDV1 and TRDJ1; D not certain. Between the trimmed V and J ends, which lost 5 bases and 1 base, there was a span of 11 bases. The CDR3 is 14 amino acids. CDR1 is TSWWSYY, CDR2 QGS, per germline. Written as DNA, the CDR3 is TGTGCTCTTGGGAACATGTCCCCCACCGATAAACTCATCTTT. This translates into CALGNMSPTDKLIF.